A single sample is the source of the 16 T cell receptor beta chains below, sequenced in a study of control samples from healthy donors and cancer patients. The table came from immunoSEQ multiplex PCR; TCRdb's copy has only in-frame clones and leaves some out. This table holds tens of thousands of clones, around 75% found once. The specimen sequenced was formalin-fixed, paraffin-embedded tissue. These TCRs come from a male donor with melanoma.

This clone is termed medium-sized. The CDR3 is CASSQAVLGGETQYF. CDR3 sequence (DNA): TGTGCCAGCAGCCAAGCGGTCCTTGGTGGGGAGACCCAGTACTTC. V usage is TRBV7-2 and J usage is TRBJ2-5; TRBD2 might be the D (5 bases). Trimming pared 5 bases from V and 5 bases from J, leaving 18 bases between. Germline CDR1 reads SGHTA; CDR2 reads FQGNSA. The CDR3 has 15 residues.

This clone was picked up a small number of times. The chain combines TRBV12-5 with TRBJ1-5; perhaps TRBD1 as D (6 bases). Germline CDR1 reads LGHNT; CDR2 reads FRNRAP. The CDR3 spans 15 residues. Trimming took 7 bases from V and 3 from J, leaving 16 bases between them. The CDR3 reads CASVRRSGANQPQHF. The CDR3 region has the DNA TGTGCTAGTGTCAGGAGGTCGGGGGCCAATCAGCCCCAGCATTTT.

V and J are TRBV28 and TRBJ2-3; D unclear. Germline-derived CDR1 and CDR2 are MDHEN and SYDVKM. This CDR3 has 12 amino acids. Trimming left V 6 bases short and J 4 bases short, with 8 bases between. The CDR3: CASSETADTQYF. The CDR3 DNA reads TGTGCCAGCAGCGAAACTGCAGATACGCAGTATTTT.

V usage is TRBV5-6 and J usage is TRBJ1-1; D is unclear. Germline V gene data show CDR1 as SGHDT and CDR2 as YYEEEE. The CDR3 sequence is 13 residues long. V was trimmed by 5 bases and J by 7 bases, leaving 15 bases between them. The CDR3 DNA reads TGTGCCAGCAGATCCCGGGCCGTACATGAAGCTTTCTTT. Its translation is CASRSRAVHEAFF.

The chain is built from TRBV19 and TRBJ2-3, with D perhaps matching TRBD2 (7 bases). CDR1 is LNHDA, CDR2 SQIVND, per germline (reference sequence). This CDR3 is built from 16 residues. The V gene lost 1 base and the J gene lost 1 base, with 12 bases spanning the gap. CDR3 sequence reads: CASSIVRGLGTDTQYF. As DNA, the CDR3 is TGTGCCAGTAGTATAGTGCGGGGGCTGGGCACAGATACGCAGTATTTT.

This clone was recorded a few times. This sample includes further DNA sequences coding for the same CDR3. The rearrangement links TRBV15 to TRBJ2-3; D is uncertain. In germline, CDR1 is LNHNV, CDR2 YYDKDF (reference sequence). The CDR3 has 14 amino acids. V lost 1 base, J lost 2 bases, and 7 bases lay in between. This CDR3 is CATSRGSPTDTQYF. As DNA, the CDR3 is TGTGCCACCAGCAGAGGGAGCCCCACAGATACGCAGTATTTT.

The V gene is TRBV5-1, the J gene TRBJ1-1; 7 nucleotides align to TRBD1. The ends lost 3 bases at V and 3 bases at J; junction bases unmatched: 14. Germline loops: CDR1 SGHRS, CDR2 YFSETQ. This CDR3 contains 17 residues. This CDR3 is CASSSTPGGLGHTEAFF. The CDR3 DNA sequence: TGCGCCAGCAGCTCCACCCCAGGGGGTTTGGGGCACACTGAAGCTTTCTTT.

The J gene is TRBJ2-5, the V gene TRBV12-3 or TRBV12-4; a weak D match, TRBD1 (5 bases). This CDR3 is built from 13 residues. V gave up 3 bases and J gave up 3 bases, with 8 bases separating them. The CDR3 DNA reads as TGTGCCAGCAGTTTCGCCAGGGAAGAGACCCAGTACTTC. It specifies CASSFAREETQYF.

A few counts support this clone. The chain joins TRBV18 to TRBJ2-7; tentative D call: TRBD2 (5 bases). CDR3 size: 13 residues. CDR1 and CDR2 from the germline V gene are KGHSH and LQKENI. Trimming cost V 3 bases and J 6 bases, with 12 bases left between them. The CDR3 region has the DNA TGTGCCAGCTCACCTCGGGATGAAACCGAGCAGTACTTC. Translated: CASSPRDETEQYF.

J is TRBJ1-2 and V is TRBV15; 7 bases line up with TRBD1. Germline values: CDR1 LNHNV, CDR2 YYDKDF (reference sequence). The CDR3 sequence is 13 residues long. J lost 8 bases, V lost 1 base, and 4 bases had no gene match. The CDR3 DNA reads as TGTGCCACCAGCAGAGTGACAGGGATCGGCTACACCTTC. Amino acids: CATSRVTGIGYTF.

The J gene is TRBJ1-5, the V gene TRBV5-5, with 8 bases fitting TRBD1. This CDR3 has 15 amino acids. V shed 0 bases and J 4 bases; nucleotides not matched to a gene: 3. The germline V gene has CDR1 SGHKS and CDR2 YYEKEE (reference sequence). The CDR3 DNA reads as TGTGCCAGCAGCTTGGGACAGGGGAATAATCAGCCCCAGCATTTT. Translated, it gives CASSLGQGNNQPQHF.

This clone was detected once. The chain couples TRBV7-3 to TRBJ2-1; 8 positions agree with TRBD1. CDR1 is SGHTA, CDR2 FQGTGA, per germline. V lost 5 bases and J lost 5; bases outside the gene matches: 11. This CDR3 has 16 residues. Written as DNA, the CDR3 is TGTGCCAGCAGCCTCAGGGGTGGGACAGGAAACAATGAGCAGTTCTTC. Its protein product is CASSLRGGTGNNEQFF.

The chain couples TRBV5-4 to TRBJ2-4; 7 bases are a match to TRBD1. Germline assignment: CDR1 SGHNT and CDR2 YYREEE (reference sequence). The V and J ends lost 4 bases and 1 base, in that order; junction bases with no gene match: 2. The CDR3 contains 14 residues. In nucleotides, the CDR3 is TGTGCCAGCAGCCAGACAGGGGCCAAAAACATTCAGTACTTC. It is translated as CASSQTGAKNIQYF.

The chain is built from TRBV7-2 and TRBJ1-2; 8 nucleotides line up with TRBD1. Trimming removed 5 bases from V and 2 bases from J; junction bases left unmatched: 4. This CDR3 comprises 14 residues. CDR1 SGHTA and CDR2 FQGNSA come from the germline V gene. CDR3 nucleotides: TGTGCCAGCAGCCGGGACAGGAACAACTATGGCTACACCTTC. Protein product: CASSRDRNNYGYTF.

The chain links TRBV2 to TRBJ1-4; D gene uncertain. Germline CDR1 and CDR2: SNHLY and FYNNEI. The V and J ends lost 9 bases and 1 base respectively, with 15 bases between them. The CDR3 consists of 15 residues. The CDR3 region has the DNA TGTGCCAGTAGCCATTCGGGCGAAACTAATGAAAAACTGTTTTTT. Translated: CASSHSGETNEKLFF.

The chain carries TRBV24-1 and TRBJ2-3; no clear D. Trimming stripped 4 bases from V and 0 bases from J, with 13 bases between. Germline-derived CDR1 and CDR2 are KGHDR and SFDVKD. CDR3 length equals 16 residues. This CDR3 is CATSDSGPSSTDTQYF. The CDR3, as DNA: TGTGCCACCAGTGACTCCGGACCGTCAAGCACAGATACGCAGTATTTT.